This T cell receptor beta chain came from a study of blood T cell repertoires in COVID-19. Participant-reported clinical history was the basis for cohort assignment. CDR1 and CDR2 (germline): SGDLS, YYNGEE. The V segment lost 2 bases and the J segment 7 bases; nucleotides outside the gene matches: 6. The CDR3 length is 15 residues. This clone was found once. Source study methods: Cell counts per sample came from amplifying reference gene primers. This table comes from immunoSEQ multiplex PCR, and its TCRdb copy is limited to in-frame clones, with some not included. That table is the source of V, J and clone size, and D and trimming were worked out from the DNA. The table lists some 300,000 clones, 90% of them singletons, with roughly 3.6% in the top ten.

This rearrangement joins TRBV9 to TRBJ2-1; 10 nucleotides line up with TRBD2. The sequenced sample consisted of PBMCs or T cells enriched from blood (not recorded which). This clonotype originated in a woman aged 25 to 45 who had been exposed to COVID-19. CDR3 amino acids: CASSVRAGGQNEQFF. The CDR3 DNA reads TGTGCCAGCAGCGTTCGAGCGGGGGGGCAGAATGAGCAGTTCTTC.